The 16 T cell receptor beta chains in this list originate from one sample, sequenced in a study of beta chain features in type 1 diabetes. Since all of the isolated RNA was reverse transcribed, expressed TCRB transcripts were what got sequenced. The protocol was immunoSEQ multiplex PCR, while the TCRdb copy is restricted to in-frame clones and leaves out a portion. The table lists 130,000 to 150,000 clones, about 13% of them singletons, with roughly 1.4% in the top ten. Findings and caveats of the study: Among patients with Type 1 diabetes, TCRB CDR3s were moderately but significantly shorter in every one of the four CD4+ subsets.

These receptors are not linked to any known antigen. The specimen was central memory CD4+ T cells from blood. The receptor source for this set is a man younger than 35 with type 1 diabetes.

CDR3 sequence: CASSQVSGMNTEAFF. The CDR3 DNA reads TGTGCCAGCAGCCAAGTGTCGGGGATGAACACTGAAGCTTTCTTT. V gene TRBV4-2 combines with J gene TRBJ1-1, with D unclear. Trimming cost V 1 base and J 0 bases, with 9 bases left between them. The CDR3 contains 15 residues. CDR1 and CDR2 (germline): LGHNA, YNFKEQ.

To note about this clone: Other DNA sequences in this sample translate to the same CDR3. J is TRBJ2-7 and V is TRBV29-1, with D perhaps being TRBD1 or TRBD2 (5 bases each). The CDR3 covers 12 residues. Germline CDR1 reads SQVTM; CDR2 reads ANQGSEA. Trimming pared 8 bases from V and 4 bases from J, leaving 15 bases between. Here the CDR3 reads CSLGEGKYEQYF. CDR3 bases: TGCAGCCTTGGAGAGGGGAAATACGAGCAGTACTTC.

This clone has a handful of counts. V and J are TRBV30 and TRBJ1-1; no clear D gene. This CDR3 is 11 amino acids long. Trimming removed 2 bases from V and 4 bases from J, with 5 bases in between. Germline values: CDR1 GTSNPN, CDR2 SVGIG (reference sequence). CDR3 sequence: CAWSLRTEAFF. CDR3 nucleotides: TGTGCCTGGAGTCTCCGCACTGAAGCTTTCTTT.

In its sample, this clone was seen a few times. CDR3 in DNA: TGCACCAGCAGCCAAGATCTAACAGGGGGGAGCTCCTATAATTCACCCCTCCACTTT. It yields the protein CTSSQDLTGGSSYNSPLHF. The chain links TRBV1 to TRBJ1-6; the table names TRBD1, a call not compared with the DNA. TRBV1 corresponds to a pseudogene. The CDR3 spans 19 residues.

In its sample, this clone was seen a few times. The CDR3 DNA sequence: TGTGCCTGGGGGACTTTCTCCTACGAGCAGTACTTC. Amino acids: CAWGTFSYEQYF. The chain carries TRBV30 and TRBJ2-7; tentatively, D is TRBD2 (6 bases). Trimming shortened V by 5 bases and J by 0 bases, and 8 bases separated the two germline ends. CDR1 and CDR2 (germline): GTSNPN, SVGIG (reference sequence). This CDR3 is 12 amino acids long.

This clone has more than one count but fewer than ten. The V call is TRBV2, the J call TRBJ1-5, with 8 bases matching TRBD1. The length of the CDR3 is 15 residues. The germline gives CDR1 SNHLY, CDR2 FYNNEI. V was clipped by 7 bases and J by 3 bases; unmatched bases: 8. DNA for the CDR3: TGTGCCAGCAAAGTCGAGACAGGGGCCAATCAGCCCCAGCATTTT. This gives the protein CASKVETGANQPQHF.

This clone was picked up a small number of times. J is TRBJ2-1 and V is TRBV5-1; weak D call: TRBD1 (7 bases). Germline V lookup: CDR1 SGHRS, CDR2 YFSETQ. Trimming removed 4 bases from V and 2 bases from J, with 16 bases in between. The CDR3 runs to 16 residues. Here the CDR3 reads CASSPQSRGAYNEQFF. The CDR3 DNA reads TGCGCCAGCAGCCCCCAGAGCAGGGGGGCCTACAATGAGCAGTTCTTC.

In this sample, this clone turned up a few times. This sample also contains other DNA sequences that code for the same CDR3. This chain uses TRBV20-1 with TRBJ1-2, with 9 nucleotides matching TRBD1. The germline CDR1 and CDR2 sequences are DFQATT and SNEGSKA (reference sequence). The CDR3 runs to 11 residues. V lost 5 bases and J lost 8; bases outside the gene matches: 3. The CDR3 DNA follows: TGCAGTGCTTACAGGGGGCACGGCTACACCTTC. Its translation is CSAYRGHGYTF.

CDR3 DNA sequence: TGTGCCAGCAGTGCACGGACAGGGATGGAGACCCAGTACTTC. Protein: CASSARTGMETQYF. The chain links TRBV25-1 to TRBJ2-5, with 8 positions matching TRBD1. The CDR3 totals 14 residues. Trimming removed 4 bases from V and 5 bases from J; junction bases left unmatched: 6. Germline V gives CDR1 MGHDK, CDR2 SYGVNS. Combining the CDR3 with reference TRBV25-1 and TRBJ2-5 gives the whole variable domain EADIYQTPRYLVIGTGKKITLECSQTMGHDKMYWYQQDPGMELHLIHYSYGVNSTEKGDLSSESTVSRIRTEHFPLTLESARPSHTSQYLCASSARTGMETQYFGPGTRLLVL.

In this sample, this clone turned up a few times. The chain employs TRBV2 and TRBJ1-6; TRBD1 might be the D (6 bases). Germline CDR1 SNHLY, CDR2 FYNNEI. The CDR3 is 15 residues long. Trimming removed 7 bases at V and 6 bases at J, with 16 bases between. CDR3 loop: CASTRDTGGNSPLHF. DNA of the CDR3: TGTGCCAGCACCCGGGACACCGGGGGTAATTCACCCCTCCACTTT.

This clone was found a few times. This chain links TRBV19 with TRBJ2-1; D not resolved. With 0 bases removed from V and 7 bases from J, the gap between germline ends came to 13 bases. CDR1 LNHDA and CDR2 SQIVND come from the germline V gene (reference sequence). The CDR3 loop spans 15 amino acids. In DNA form, the CDR3 reads TGTGCCAGTAGTATAGAGACAACGGCCCGGAATGAGCAGTTCTTC. Residues: CASSIETTARNEQFF.

The chain recombines TRBV7-2 with TRBJ2-5, with D unclear. Germline V CDR1 and CDR2: SGHTA, FQGNSA. The CDR3 is 11 amino acids. V lost 6 bases to trimming and J lost 5 bases, with 7 bases between them. Here the CDR3 DNA reads TGTGCCAGCAGGTTGAGCGAGACCCAGTACTTC. Translation: CASRLSETQYF.

The CDR3 spells CASSQDGTNQETQYF. In nucleotides, the CDR3 is TGTGCCAGCAGCCAGGACGGGACTAACCAAGAGACCCAGTACTTC. V and J are TRBV4-2 and TRBJ2-5; 7 bases align to TRBD2. The CDR3 loop spans 15 amino acids. Looked up from germline, CDR1 is LGHNA and CDR2 is YNFKEQ. V dropped 3 bases and J dropped 0; count of bases not matched to a gene: 4.

The rearrangement uses TRBV5-1 and TRBJ1-6; 8 positions agree with TRBD1. Germline CDR1 reads SGHRS; CDR2 reads YFSETQ. The CDR3 contains 14 residues. The V segment lost 4 bases and the J segment 5 bases; nucleotides outside the gene matches: 2. CDR3 sequence: CASSPGQDNSPLHF. DNA for the CDR3: TGCGCCAGCAGCCCGGGACAGGATAATTCACCCCTCCACTTT.

This rearrangement joins TRBV5-1 to TRBJ2-2, with D maybe TRBD2 (5 bases). The CDR3 loop spans 12 amino acids. The germline CDR1 and CDR2 sequences are SGHRS and YFSETQ. Trimming removed 5 bases at V and 3 bases at J, with 5 bases between. The CDR3 coding sequence is TGCGCCAGCAGGAGGGACACCGGGGAGCTGTTTTTT. Translated: CASRRDTGELFF.

The gene calls are TRBV28 and TRBJ2-1; D remains ambiguous. The germline CDR1 and CDR2 sequences are MDHEN and SYDVKM. V dropped 6 bases and J dropped 3 bases, with 6 bases sitting between them. The CDR3 is made up of 12 amino acids. CDR3 region: CASSKLYNEQFF. CDR3 DNA sequence: TGTGCCAGCAGCAAACTCTACAATGAGCAGTTCTTC.